This entry describes one TCR beta chain. Its antigen is unknown. These data are taken from a study of CD8+ T cells in alopecia areata. Study context: Tofacitinib administration to treated patients was oral, at 5 to 10 mg twice daily.

This CDR3 has 13 residues. V was pared by 0 bases and J by 3 bases, with 7 bases between. Germline V lookup: CDR1 SGHRS, CDR2 YFSETQ. As the sequencing template, cDNA was produced by extracting RNA and reverse transcribing it. The method was immunoSEQ multiplex PCR; TCRdb's version includes in-frame clones alone and lacks a portion of them. Here the sample spans approximately 300,000 clones, 55% to 70% being singletons. Documented treatment: oral pan-JAK inhibitor, 5-10 mg twice daily. Study-level results: Normal-skin resident alphabeta T cells also appear among scalp sample sequences. Mice showed TCR sharing more clearly than patients did, possibly owing to HLA. While tofacitinib was given, many expanded lesional clones persisted in scalp and blood.

The sequencing used CD4+ T cells sorted from blood, collected at week 24, from a patient treated with tofacitinib. The TCR was taken from a human donor with alopecia areata. The chain recombines TRBV5-1 with TRBJ2-7; D gene unclear. As DNA, the CDR3 is TGCGCCAGCAGCTTGGAAGAAGGCTACGAGCAGTACTTC. Encoded protein: CASSLEEGYEQYF.